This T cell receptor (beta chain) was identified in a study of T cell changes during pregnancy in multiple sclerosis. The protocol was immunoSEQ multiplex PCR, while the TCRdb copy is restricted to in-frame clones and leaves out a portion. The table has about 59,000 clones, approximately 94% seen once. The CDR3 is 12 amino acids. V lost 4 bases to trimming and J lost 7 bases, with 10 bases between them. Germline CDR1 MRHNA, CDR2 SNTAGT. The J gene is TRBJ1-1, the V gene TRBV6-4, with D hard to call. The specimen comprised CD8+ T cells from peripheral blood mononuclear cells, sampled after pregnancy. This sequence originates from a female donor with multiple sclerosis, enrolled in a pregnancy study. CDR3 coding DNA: TGTGCCAGCAGTGCCCAGGTCATTGAAGCTTTCTTT. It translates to CASSAQVIEAFF.